The clone carrying this T cell receptor beta chain occurred a few times. Its antigen is still unknown. The data are from a study of human T cells and chemical hapten exposure. For the study at large: Read at 6 days, the patch tests placed 0.01% DPC on the upper back. Findings of the study overall: No alteration of TCRs above 1 in 1000 frequency was seen with DPC sensitization.

Time point given: pre-sensitization, week 0. Treatment of the sample: therapeutic diphenylcyclopropenone sensitization with weekly scalp DPC. Each patch test followed a blood draw. As originally analysed: Sampled TCR counts reached a median of roughly 90,000 per sample, with values ranging from roughly 20,000 to 750,000. TCRdb recomputed calls from the RACE reads with MiXCR, one row per CDR3 protein. Here the V and J calls rest on TCRdb's processing, not on the authors' analysis. Of 240,000 or so distinct CDR3 sequences listed, over 8% are singletons. The CDR3 runs to 15 residues. CDR1 MDHEN and CDR2 SYDVKM come from the germline V gene. The junction had 9 bases not matched to a gene; V was cut back by 5 bases and J by 4 bases.

Sequences were derived from whole blood, sampled in connection with sensitization to the hapten diphenylcyclopropenone (DPC). The gene calls are TRBV28 and TRBJ2-5; 8 bases map to TRBD2. The origin of this receptor is a woman between 40 and 55 years old with alopecia areata. Some clones in this sample may be carry-over from other donors' samples. The CDR3 is CASSPPAGGGETQYF. The DNA of the CDR3 is TGTGCCAGCAGTCCCCCCGCGGGGGGAGGAGAGACCCAGTACTTC. Combining the CDR3 with reference TRBV28 and TRBJ2-5 gives the whole variable domain DVKVTQSSRYLVKRTGEKVFLECVQDMDHENMFWYRQDPGLGLRLIYFSYDVKMKEKGDIPEGYSVSREKKERFSLILESASTNQTSMYLCASSPPAGGGETQYFGPGTRLLVL.